The present entry profiles one T cell receptor beta chain with its context. Its antigen is not known. PCR involved 60 Vbeta and 13 Jbeta primers. As handled by the study authors: In a later analysis, roughly 10 million of tens of millions of unique beta chains occurred in at least two donors. The table came from immunoSEQ multiplex PCR; TCRdb's copy has only in-frame clones and leaves some out. The V and J calls and clone size were taken over from that table, and D and trimming were inferred from the DNA. Of around 92,000 clones listed, approximately 80% are singletons. This CDR3 contains 15 residues. Germline CDR1 and CDR2: SGHVS and FQNEAQ. V was pared by 5 bases and J by 2 bases, with 6 bases of the junction left unmatched. The data are from a study of cytomegalovirus exposure and HLA in healthy donors. As for the study in general: Unique TCRs from HLA-typed donors, about 85 million of them, were held in an early data release. Whole-study results and caveats: Associated with cytomegalovirus, according to the listing, were 150 to 200 TCR beta chains.

The sequence came from a man between 18 and 29 years old in good health and CMV-seronegative. Sequences were obtained from PBMCs. V gene TRBV7-8 combines with J gene TRBJ2-3, with 8 positions matching TRBD2. The CDR3, as DNA: TGTGCCAGCAGCACTCCACTAGCGGCCACAGATACGCAGTATTTT. Its translation is CASSTPLAATDTQYF.